Listed below are T cell receptor beta chains from one sample, sequenced in a study of monozygotic twins with inflammatory bowel disease. Each CDR3 protein gets one entry in TCRdb, which reprocessed the 5' RACE reads and gives no DNA. The listing contains about 330,000 distinct CDR3 sequences. Sequencing was carried out using blood. These receptors were collected from a human donor with ulcerative colitis or Crohn's disease, or a healthy co-twin of an affected twin (not recorded which). Both conserved end residues are part of each CDR3.

J,V,CDR3
TRBJ1-1,TRBV18,CASSPTRANTEAFF
TRBJ2-7,TRBV5-1,CASSPGDRHEQYF
TRBJ2-2,TRBV5-5,CASSLDTVSGELFF
TRBJ2-5,TRBV9,CASSVEGQGGETQYF
TRBJ1-2,TRBV12-3/TRBV12-4,CASSGGQLYGYTF
TRBJ2-1,TRBV27,CASSSLSRNEQFF
TRBJ2-5,TRBV18,CASSPLPKETQYF
TRBJ1-5,TRBV5-1,CASSLGDRGDQPQHF
TRBJ1-3,TRBV12-3/TRBV12-4,CASSSTGQLSGNTIYF
TRBJ1-5,TRBV7-9,CASSSDRGLQPQHF
TRBJ2-7,TRBV28,CASSDTSNYEQYF
TRBJ1-1,TRBV20-1,CSARLQGGAEAFF
TRBJ1-2,TRBV28,CASSLSAQGDYGYTF
TRBJ2-3,TRBV27,CASSSLGLIEEGTDTQYF
TRBJ1-3,TRBV6-5,CASSSFRDRGNTIYF
TRBJ2-7,TRBV12-3/TRBV12-4,CASRQAGSSYEQYF
TRBJ2-2,TRBV20-1,CSAPLARATGELFF
TRBJ2-2,TRBV5-1,CASSLAGRGELFF
TRBJ2-4,TRBV4-1,CASSQPREGKSIQYF
TRBJ1-2,TRBV24-1,CATSVPGRYGYTF
TRBJ1-6,TRBV12-3/TRBV12-4,CASRLGQGFSSPLHF
TRBJ2-3,TRBV27,CASSPSLAGVVDTQYF
TRBJ1-1,TRBV20-1,CSARAGGVYGLNTEAFF
TRBJ2-2,TRBV13,CASSPRLAGVLYIALDTGELFF
TRBJ2-1,TRBV11-2,CASSLVTGGNEQFF
TRBJ1-2,TRBV28,CASSLPGQGRGLVGSNYGYTF
TRBJ1-1,TRBV11-2,CASSFLDTEAFF
TRBJ2-5,TRBV5-4,CASSSWASGRGETQYF
TRBJ2-2,TRBV20-1,CSARDPASTSGGELFF
TRBJ1-6,TRBV20-1,CSAEGQSSSYNSPLHF
TRBJ2-1,TRBV20-1,CSKEEGHNEQFF
TRBJ2-3,TRBV10-3,CAITRTGDSTDTQYF
TRBJ2-2,TRBV5-6,CASSLVPGYGELFF
TRBJ2-3,TRBV28,CASSSGASTDTQYF
TRBJ1-1,TRBV12-3/TRBV12-4,CASSPNAGTEAFF
TRBJ1-2,TRBV20-1,CSARPRDRRGGYTF
TRBJ2-2,TRBV3-1,CASSQGQSLGTGELFF
TRBJ1-6,TRBV1,CTSSQEETRTSYWPLHF
TRBJ2-5,TRBV18,CASSPFRQYTQETQYF
TRBJ2-2,TRBV7-9,CASSEGSGELLF
TRBJ2-1,TRBV28,CASRKAGARYNEQFF
TRBJ2-2,TRBV5-1,CASSLGPLANTGELFF
TRBJ2-2,TRBV7-6,CASSGLGALGGGELFF
TRBJ2-1,TRBV11-3,CASSLIGATEQFF
TRBJ1-1,TRBV20-1,CRADRSNYEAFF
TRBJ1-2,TRBV20-1,CSARHAYGYTF
TRBJ2-1,TRBV4-1,CASSPNPREYNEQFF
TRBJ2-3,TRBV19,CASRREGADTQYF
TRBJ2-1,TRBV20-1,CSANTDRVSYNEQFF
TRBJ1-4,TRBV25-1,CASSELEYEKLFF
TRBJ1-1,TRBV12-5,CASGLMFGGDTEAFF
TRBJ2-7,TRBV2,CASSEAWAGQYF
TRBJ2-7,TRBV7-9,CASTNHAWDEQYF
TRBJ2-7,TRBV28,CASRVQGATYEQYF
TRBJ2-5,TRBV6-1,CASSGYRGLETQYF
TRBJ1-5,TRBV14,CATGDRYSNQPQHF